Shown below are 32 T cell receptor beta chains from a single sample sequenced in a study of cytomegalovirus exposure and HLA in healthy donors. PCR primers comprised 60 Vbeta and 13 Jbeta primers. Repertoires were generated with immunoSEQ multiplex PCR, while TCRdb's copy carries only in-frame clones and drops some. The sample lists 150,000 or so clones, approximately 72% occurring once. The sequencing sample was made of PBMCs. All receptors derive from a man between 18 and 35 years old in good health and CMV-seronegative.

The chain joins TRBV2 to TRBJ1-4; 11 nucleotides match TRBD1. Germline values: CDR1 SNHLY, CDR2 FYNNEI. J gave up 7 bases and V 6 bases, and 10 bases lay outside the gene matches. This CDR3 has 16 amino acids. The CDR3 is CASSVPPGTGGEKLFF. CDR3 nucleotides: TGTGCCAGCAGCGTGCCACCCGGGACAGGGGGTGAAAAACTGTTTTTT. The complete variable domain, with remaining parts taken from reference TRBV2 and TRBJ1-4, reads EPEVTQTPSHQVTQMGQEVILRCVPISNHLYFYWYRQILGQKVEFLVSFYNNEISEKSEIFDDQFSVERPDGSNFTLKIRSTKLEDSAMYFCASSVPPGTGGEKLFFGSGTQLSVL.

This clone appeared a few times. V usage is TRBV7-6 and J usage is TRBJ2-7; TRBD1 is a possible D gene (6 bases). V dropped 2 bases and J dropped 0 bases, with 26 bases sitting between them. The CDR3 is made up of 20 amino acids. From germline, CDR1 is SGHVS and CDR2 FNYEAQ. Here the CDR3 reads CASSLTETRTVLLISYEQYV. The CDR3 coding sequence is TGTGCCAGCAGCTTAACGGAAACAAGGACAGTTCTTCTTATCTCCTACGAGCAGTACGTC.

The genes are TRBV7-2 and TRBJ2-1, with TRBD2 matching 11 bases. V lost 5 bases to trimming and J lost 3 bases; unmatched junction nucleotides: 9. This CDR3 spans 17 amino acids. Germline V gives CDR1 SGHTA, CDR2 FQGNSA. CDR3 amino acids: CASSPSLAGGLYNEQFF. DNA of the CDR3: TGTGCCAGCAGCCCCTCCCTAGCGGGGGGCCTCTACAATGAGCAGTTCTTC.

The rearrangement links TRBV19 to TRBJ2-3; D is uncertain. Trimming pared 2 bases from V and 12 bases from J, leaving 6 bases between. The length of the CDR3 is 10 residues. Looked up from germline, CDR1 is LNHDA and CDR2 is SQIVND (reference sequence). The CDR3 is CASSIKSQYF. CDR3 sequence (DNA): TGTGCCAGTAGTATAAAATCTCAGTATTTT.

V gene TRBV4-3 combines with J gene TRBJ1-1; D gene unclear. The CDR3 has 13 amino acids. Germline-derived CDR1 and CDR2 are LGHNA and YSLEER. V was clipped by 3 bases and J by 6 bases, with 11 bases between them. DNA for the CDR3: TGCGCCAGCAGCCAGGATACAACAGCTGAAGCTTTCTTT. This translates into CASSQDTTAEAFF.

This sequence joins TRBV7-9 and TRBJ1-2, with 8 bases that match TRBD1. This CDR3 has 13 amino acids. Germline assignment: CDR1 SEHNR and CDR2 FQNEAQ (reference sequence). Trimming removed 5 bases from V and 4 bases from J; junction bases left unmatched: 3. CDR3 nucleotides: TGTGCCAGCAGCGGTACAGGGGGCTATGGCTACACCTTC. Translated: CASSGTGGYGYTF.

The chain has TRBV14 and TRBJ2-5; tentatively, D is TRBD2 (6 bases). The V gene lost 1 base and the J gene lost 5 bases, with 20 bases spanning the gap. Germline assignment: CDR1 SGHDN and CDR2 FVKESK. The CDR3 runs 17 residues. CDR3 bases: TGTGCCAGCAGCCAAGGGAGGGTCAGGCAGGGCTTGGAGACCCAGTACTTC. Translating gives CASSQGRVRQGLETQYF.

J is TRBJ2-3 and V is TRBV27, with 7 bases that match TRBD2. In germline, CDR1 is MNHEY, CDR2 SMNVEV (reference sequence). V was clipped by 8 bases and J by 14 bases; unmatched bases: 13. The CDR3 is made up of 12 amino acids. CDR3 nucleotides: TGTGCCAGCCAGTCCTTTACCGGGGGGAGGTATTTT. Translation gives CASQSFTGGRYF.

The genes are TRBV7-3 and TRBJ1-3, with D unresolved. The CDR3 totals 15 residues. Germline V gene data show CDR1 as SGHTA and CDR2 as FQGTGA. The germline V and J ends were trimmed by 2 bases and 0 bases, with 8 bases remaining between them. The CDR3 reads CASSLDGLSGNTIYF. Here the CDR3 DNA reads TGTGCCAGCAGCTTAGATGGCCTCTCTGGAAACACCATATATTTT.

The genes are TRBV6-6 and TRBJ1-1, with 7 bases lining up with TRBD1. This CDR3 is 15 amino acids long. From germline, CDR1 is MNHNY and CDR2 SVGAGI (reference sequence). Trimming at V came to 0 bases and at J to 4 bases, leaving 5 bases not matched to a gene. The CDR3 protein is CASSYSTGLGTEAFF. CDR3 nucleotides: TGTGCCAGCAGTTACTCGACAGGGTTGGGCACTGAAGCTTTCTTT.

The rearrangement uses TRBV2 and TRBJ2-7, with TRBD1 matching 7 bases. This CDR3 has 13 amino acids. The germline CDR1 and CDR2 sequences are SNHLY and FYNNEI. The V segment lost 6 bases and the J segment 2 bases; nucleotides outside the gene matches: 4. CDR3 region: CASRSQGPYEQYF. The CDR3 DNA sequence: TGTGCCAGCAGGTCACAGGGGCCCTACGAGCAGTACTTC.

This rearrangement joins TRBV5-1 to TRBJ1-2; 9 bases match TRBD1. Germline-derived CDR1 and CDR2 are SGHRS and YFSETQ. CDR3 size: 14 residues. The V gene end was trimmed by 0 bases and the J gene end by 8 bases; junction bases not matched to a gene: 5. CDR3 amino acids: CASSLGGTGKGYTF. DNA of the CDR3: TGCGCCAGCAGCTTGGGTGGGACAGGGAAAGGCTACACCTTC.

This clone was recorded once. CDR3 DNA sequence: TGCGCCAGCAGTGGACAGACCAATCAGCCCCAGCATTTT. It is translated as CASSGQTNQPQHF. This chain links TRBV10-2 with TRBJ1-5; D possibly corresponds to TRBD1 (5 bases). Germline V gives CDR1 WSHSY, CDR2 SAAADI. Trimming removed 4 bases at V and 3 bases at J, with 7 bases between. This CDR3 region has 13 residues.

The chain joins TRBV27 to TRBJ2-7; 8 nucleotides match TRBD2. CDR3 size: 15 residues. Germline V gives CDR1 MNHEY, CDR2 SMNVEV (reference sequence). After removal of 5 bases from V and 5 bases from J, the junction contained 11 bases not matched to a gene. In nucleotides, the CDR3 is TGTGCCAGCAGTGGACCGGGACTAGAAAGACACGAGCAGTACTTC. Translating it yields CASSGPGLERHEQYF.

CDR3 sequence: CASSIAPITEAFF. In DNA form, the CDR3 reads TGTGCCAGTAGTATAGCCCCCATCACTGAAGCTTTCTTT. The V call is TRBV19, the J call TRBJ1-1; no clear D. There are 13 residues in the CDR3. V gave up 1 base and J gave up 4 bases, with 7 bases separating them. Germline V gives CDR1 LNHDA, CDR2 SQIVND (reference sequence).

This clone was observed a few times. The rearrangement joins TRBV6-6 to TRBJ1-2; a possible D gene is TRBD1 (5 bases). Germline CDR1 and CDR2: MNHNY and SVGAGI (reference sequence). Trimming pared 8 bases from V and 0 bases from J, leaving 13 bases between. This CDR3 is built from 14 residues. CDR3 nucleotide sequence: TGTGCCAGCGGTGCCGGGGGTTCTAACTATGGCTACACCTTC. It encodes CASGAGGSNYGYTF.

This sequence joins TRBV2 and TRBJ2-2; TRBD1 aligns across 7 bases. The germline V gene has CDR1 SNHLY and CDR2 FYNNEI. The length of the CDR3 is 15 residues. Germline trimming cut 5 bases from V and 1 base from J; bases unmatched to any gene: 4. In DNA form, the CDR3 reads TGTGCCAGCAGTCTTAGGACAGGGAACACCGGGGAGCTGTTTTTT. This gives the protein CASSLRTGNTGELFF.

V is TRBV11-2 and J is TRBJ2-5; TRBD1 matches at 9 bases. Germline assignment: CDR1 SGHAT and CDR2 FQNNGV. The V segment lost 2 bases and the J segment 5 bases; nucleotides outside the gene matches: 3. The CDR3 sequence is 14 residues long. The CDR3 nucleotides read TGTGCCAGCAGCTTAAACAGGGGGCCTGAGACCCAGTACTTC. Translation: CASSLNRGPETQYF.

This chain connects TRBV5-1 to TRBJ1-2; the D gene is possibly TRBD1 (6 bases). The CDR3 spans 15 residues. The V end was cut by 0 bases, the J end by 4 bases, with 13 bases between. Germline V lookup: CDR1 SGHRS, CDR2 YFSETQ. The CDR3 DNA reads TGCGCCAGCAGCTTGGCTACAGGGCGGGTCTATGGCTACACCTTC. Translating gives CASSLATGRVYGYTF.

This clone was observed a single time. The J gene is TRBJ2-2, the V gene TRBV27; 16 bases agree with TRBD2. V lost 6 bases, J lost 5 bases, and 6 bases stayed unmatched. Germline CDR1 reads MNHEY; CDR2 reads SMNVEV (reference sequence). CDR3 length: 17 amino acids. The CDR3 protein is CASRGLAGGRLTGELFF. CDR3 DNA sequence: TGTGCCAGCAGGGGACTAGCGGGGGGGCGACTTACCGGGGAGCTGTTTTTT.

This clone was found once. The same CDR3 arises from other DNA sequences in this sample as well. The V call is TRBV27, the J call TRBJ1-1; tentatively, D is TRBD1 (5 bases). This CDR3 region has 12 residues. The germline CDR1 and CDR2 sequences are MNHEY and SMNVEV (reference sequence). V was clipped by 5 bases and J by 7 bases, with 11 bases between them. The CDR3 loop is CASSLTGGEAFF. CDR3 nucleotides: TGTGCCAGCAGTCTAACCGGGGGTGAAGCTTTCTTT.

V is TRBV19 and J is TRBJ2-2, with a tentative D call TRBD2 (5 bases). CDR1 is LNHDA and CDR2 is SQIVND in the germline V gene (reference sequence). The length of the CDR3 is 17 residues. V lost 6 bases and J lost 6, with 23 bases in between. CDR3 nucleotide sequence: TGTGCCAGTAGCGAGACCGGGCCACTTTTGGGAGCCGGGGAGCTGTTTTTT. This codes for CASSETGPLLGAGELFF.

The J gene is TRBJ1-1, the V gene TRBV4-1; no firm D call. There are 14 residues in the CDR3. V gave up 4 bases and J gave up 7 bases, with 16 bases separating them. Germline-derived CDR1 and CDR2 are MGHRA and YSYEKL. CDR3 nucleotides: TGCGCCAGCAGCCGGCGGGAAGGATACAATGAAGCTTTCTTT. Protein product: CASSRREGYNEAFF.

The V gene is TRBV5-4, the J gene TRBJ1-4, with 9 bases that match TRBD1. The germline gives CDR1 SGHNT, CDR2 YYREEE (reference sequence). After removal of 2 bases from V and 4 bases from J, the junction contained 3 bases not matched to a gene. The CDR3 has 15 amino acids. For the CDR3, the DNA is TGTGCCAGCAGCTTCAGGACAGGGGATAATGAAAAACTGTTTTTT. It translates to CASSFRTGDNEKLFF.

This chain uses TRBV9 with TRBJ1-4; TRBD1 is a possible D gene (5 bases). The CDR3 has 15 residues. Looked up from germline, CDR1 is SGDLS and CDR2 is YYNGEE. V was pared by 0 bases and J by 6 bases, with 12 bases between. The CDR3 nucleotides are TGTGCCAGCAGCGTAGGGTGGGGAGGGGATGAAAAACTGTTTTTT. It codes for CASSVGWGGDEKLFF.

The chain uses TRBV5-1 and TRBJ2-3, with 9 bases identical to TRBD2. V was clipped by 4 bases and J by 0 bases; unmatched bases: 12. The V gene's germline CDR1 is SGHRS and CDR2 YFSETQ. The CDR3 sequence is 18 residues long. The CDR3 spells CASSLSRASGISTDTQYF. DNA for the CDR3: TGCGCCAGCAGCCTGTCTAGGGCTAGCGGGATTAGCACAGATACGCAGTATTTT.

This clone was recorded only once. This chain joins TRBV7-9 and TRBJ2-2; the match to TRBD2 covers 7 bases. Trimming took 2 bases from V and 2 from J; bases not matched to a gene: 8. Germline CDR1 reads SEHNR; CDR2 reads FQNEAQ (reference sequence). This CDR3 contains 17 residues. The CDR3 protein is CASSLLVRGGNTGELFF. Here the CDR3 DNA reads TGTGCCAGCAGCTTATTGGTCCGCGGGGGTAACACCGGGGAGCTGTTTTTT.

Note on this clone: Other nucleotide sequences from this sample produce the same CDR3. The chain carries TRBV5-1 and TRBJ1-1; 12 bases align to TRBD1. Looked up from germline, CDR1 is SGHRS and CDR2 is YFSETQ. With 5 bases clipped from V and 8 bases from J, the junction kept 7 bases outside the gene matches. The CDR3 consists of 14 residues. CDR3 region: CASRTGTGGTEAFF. CDR3 nucleotide sequence: TGCGCCAGCAGAACCGGGACAGGGGGCACCGAAGCTTTCTTT.

This chain links TRBV5-5 with TRBJ1-2; TRBD1 is a possible D gene (6 bases). V dropped 4 bases and J dropped 1 base, with 17 bases sitting between them. Germline V gives CDR1 SGHKS, CDR2 YYEKEE (reference sequence). CDR3 length: 16 amino acids. The CDR3 DNA reads as TGTGCCAGCAGCCGTACTAACTTACAGGGTAACTATGGCTACACCTTC. This codes for CASSRTNLQGNYGYTF.

In this sample, this clone turned up once. This chain links TRBV7-9 with TRBJ1-1; the D is unclear. The CDR3 has 14 residues. From germline, CDR1 is SEHNR and CDR2 FQNEAQ (reference sequence). With 5 bases removed from V and 5 bases from J, the gap between germline ends came to 15 bases. As DNA, the CDR3 is TGTGCCAGCAGCCCCTGGGCGGGTGAGACTGAAGCTTTCTTT. This encodes CASSPWAGETEAFF.

The chain links TRBV7-3 to TRBJ1-1; D remains unclear. Germline assignment: CDR1 SGHTA and CDR2 FQGTGA. CDR3 length: 14 amino acids. V gave up 2 bases and J gave up 1 base, with 8 bases separating them. CDR3: CASSLGHSNTEAFF. The CDR3 nucleotides read TGTGCCAGCAGCTTAGGGCACTCGAACACTGAAGCTTTCTTT.

The chain carries TRBV2 and TRBJ2-7; D is possibly TRBD1 (5 bases). This CDR3 spans 12 amino acids. The ends were cut back, 7 bases at V and 3 bases at J, with 10 bases in the middle. CDR1 and CDR2 from the germline V gene are SNHLY and FYNNEI. The CDR3 protein is CASTRGLYEQYF. DNA for the CDR3: TGTGCCAGCACAAGGGGCCTCTACGAGCAGTACTTC. Supplemented by reference TRBV2 and TRBJ2-7, the full variable domain reads EPEVTQTPSHQVTQMGQEVILRCVPISNHLYFYWYRQILGQKVEFLVSFYNNEISEKSEIFDDQFSVERPDGSNFTLKIRSTKLEDSAMYFCASTRGLYEQYFGPGTRLTVT.